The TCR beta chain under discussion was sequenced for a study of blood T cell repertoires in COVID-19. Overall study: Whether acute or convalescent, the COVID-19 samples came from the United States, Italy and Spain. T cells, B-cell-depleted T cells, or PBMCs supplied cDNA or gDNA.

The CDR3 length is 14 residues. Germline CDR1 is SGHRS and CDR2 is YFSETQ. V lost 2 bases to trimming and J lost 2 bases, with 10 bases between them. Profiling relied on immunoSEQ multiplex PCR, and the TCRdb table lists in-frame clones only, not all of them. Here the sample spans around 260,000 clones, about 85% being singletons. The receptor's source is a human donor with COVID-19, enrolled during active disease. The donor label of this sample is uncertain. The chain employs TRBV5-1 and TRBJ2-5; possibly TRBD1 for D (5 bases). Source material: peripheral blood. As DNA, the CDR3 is TGCGCCAGCAGCTTCCAGGGTGAACAAGAGACCCAGTACTTC. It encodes CASSFQGEQETQYF.